This paragraph reports one TCR beta chain. In germline, CDR1 is PRHDT, CDR2 FYEKMQ (reference sequence). V lost 5 bases to trimming and J lost 6 bases; unmatched junction nucleotides: 8. CDR3 length: 14 amino acids. The data derive from a study of T cell clones after liver transplantation. About the study: TCRbeta sequencing after a pre-transplant mixed lymphocyte reaction identified graft-donor-reactive clones, later tracked in post-transplant blood.

The table came from immunoSEQ multiplex PCR; TCRdb's copy has only in-frame clones and leaves some out. The sample holds roughly 100,000 clones; 84% are singletons and the top ten take about 2.6%. The chain has TRBV13 and TRBJ2-5; 8 nucleotides match TRBD1. This TCR was recovered from a human patient who received a liver transplant. A subset of T cells may come from the graft donor. This sample comprised CD4+ T cells from blood, obtained around 49 months after liver transplant. The CDR3 DNA reads as TGTGCCAGCAGCGAGCGACAGGGGACAAAGACCCAGTACTTC. Protein: CASSERQGTKTQYF.